This T cell receptor (beta chain) came from a study of T cells in Graves' hyperthyroidism and ophthalmopathy. Trimming shortened V by 8 bases and J by 5 bases, and 12 bases separated the two germline ends. The germline CDR1 and CDR2 sequences are SEHNR and FQNEAQ (reference sequence). The CDR3 contains 12 residues. RNA transcripts provided the source from which TCR beta CDR3 regions were amplified. The TCR CDR3 first-round RT-PCR relied on the HTBI primer set. TCRdb analysed the multiplex PCR reads with MiXCR anew, one entry per CDR3 protein. The sample contains some 270,000 distinct CDR3 sequences, approximately 14% of which appear only once.

Sequences were obtained from blood. V and J are TRBV7-9 and TRBJ2-5; perhaps TRBD2 as D (6 bases). The TCR was taken from a woman aged 40 to 50 with Graves' hyperthyroidism. The CDR3 sequence: CASSSAGETQYF. In DNA form, the CDR3 reads TGTGCCAGCTCTAGTGCGGGGGAGACCCAGTACTTC.